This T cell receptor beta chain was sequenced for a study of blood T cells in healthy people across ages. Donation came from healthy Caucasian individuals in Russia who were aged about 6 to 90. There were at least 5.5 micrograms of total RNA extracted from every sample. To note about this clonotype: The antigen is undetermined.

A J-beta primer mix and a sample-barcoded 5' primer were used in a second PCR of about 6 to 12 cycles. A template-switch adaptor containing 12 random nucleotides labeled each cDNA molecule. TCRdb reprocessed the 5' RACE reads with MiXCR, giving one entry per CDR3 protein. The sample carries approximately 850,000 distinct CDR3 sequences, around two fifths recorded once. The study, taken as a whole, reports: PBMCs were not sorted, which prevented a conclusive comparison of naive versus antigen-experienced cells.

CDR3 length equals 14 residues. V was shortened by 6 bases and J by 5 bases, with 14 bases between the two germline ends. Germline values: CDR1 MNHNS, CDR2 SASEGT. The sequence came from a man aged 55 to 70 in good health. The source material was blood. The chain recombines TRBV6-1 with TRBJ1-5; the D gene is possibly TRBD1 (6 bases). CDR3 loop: CASSKTGNYQPQHF. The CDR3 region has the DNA TGTGCCAGCAGCAAAACAGGGAATTATCAGCCCCAGCATTTT.